This entry concerns a single T cell receptor (beta chain). Its antigen is as yet unknown. Expressed TCRB transcripts got sequenced, as all isolated RNA was reverse transcribed. This table comes from immunoSEQ multiplex PCR, and its TCRdb copy is limited to in-frame clones, with some not included. The sample lists 200,000 to 300,000 clones; under 70% were seen once. The data are from a study of beta chain features in type 1 diabetes. Study-level findings and limits: Naive, central memory and Treg TCRB repertoires seemed to resemble each other more closely in patients than they did in healthy donors.

The sequenced material came from naive CD4+ T cells from blood. This receptor was identified in a man aged 30-40 years in good health.

The CDR3 loop is CSVGLAGDTQYF. The CDR3 coding sequence is TGCAGCGTAGGACTAGCGGGAGATACGCAGTATTTT. This chain links TRBV29-1 with TRBJ2-3, with 11 bases lining up with TRBD2. The junction had 1 base not matched to a gene; V was cut back by 6 bases and J by 5 bases. Germline CDR1 reads SQVTM; CDR2 reads ANQGSEA. The CDR3 sequence is 12 residues long.